Below, 3 T cell receptor beta chains from the same sample are listed, as sequenced in a study of blood T cell repertoires in COVID-19. Libraries were prepared by immunoSEQ multiplex PCR; TCRdb keeps only in-frame clonotypes and omits some of them. Among about 240,000 clones listed, approximately 83% were seen once. Sample: PBMCs or T cells enriched from blood (not recorded which). The receptors stem from a woman aged 40 to 49 with acute COVID-19.

This clone was observed once. The chain is built from TRBV7-8 and TRBJ2-6; D uncertain. The germline V gene has CDR1 SGHVS and CDR2 FQNEAQ. The CDR3 covers 15 residues. Trimming pared 3 bases from V and 0 bases from J, leaving 6 bases between. In DNA form, the CDR3 reads TGTGCCAGCAGCTTGGAGCGCTCTGGGGCCAACGTCCTGACTTTC. Translation gives CASSLERSGANVLTF. Based on the CDR3 plus reference TRBV7-8 and TRBJ2-6, the full variable domain is GAGVSQSPRYKVAKRGQDVALRCDPISGHVSLFWYQQALGQGPEFLTYFQNEAQLDKSGLPSDRFFAERPEGSVSTLKIQRTQQEDSAVYLCASSLERSGANVLTFGAGSRLTVL.

The chain links TRBV28 to TRBJ2-3; 8 positions agree with TRBD2. J lost 3 bases, V lost 1 base, and 6 bases had no gene match. CDR3 length equals 16 residues. Germline V gene sequence: CDR1 MDHEN, CDR2 SYDVKM. CDR3 sequence reads: CASSLSSGRGTDTQYF. CDR3 bases: TGTGCCAGCAGTTTATCGTCCGGGAGGGGGACAGATACGCAGTATTTT.

Here the CDR3 DNA reads TGTGCCAGCAGTAAGACTAGCGGGAGATTGTACGAGCAGTACTTC. This encodes CASSKTSGRLYEQYF. V usage is TRBV2 and J usage is TRBJ2-7; 12 bases map to TRBD2. The V gene's germline CDR1 is SNHLY and CDR2 FYNNEI. With V trimmed by 5 bases and J by 4 bases, 6 bases remained unmatched. The CDR3 runs 15 residues.